Presented here are 18 T cell receptor beta chains from one specimen sequenced in a study of shared clonotypes between healthy human individuals. Only in-frame clones appear in the TCRdb table, and some are missing; sequencing was by immunoSEQ multiplex PCR. The sample includes roughly 700,000 clones, around 72% of them seen just once. The sample was memory CD4+ T cells sorted from blood. The subset is: CD45RA-negative fraction. These receptors all stem from a woman under 40 in good health.

The rearrangement links TRBV5-5 to TRBJ1-2; D ambiguous. This CDR3 contains 13 residues. V was shortened by 1 base and J by 6 bases, with 10 bases between the two germline ends. Per germline, CDR1 SGHKS and CDR2 YYEKEE (reference sequence). The CDR3 DNA follows: TGTGCCAGCAGCTTGTTTTCCGGGGATGGCTACACCTTC. Encoded protein: CASSLFSGDGYTF.

The V call is TRBV28, the J call TRBJ2-1; 12 nucleotides line up with TRBD2. The germline V gene encodes CDR1 MDHEN and CDR2 SYDVKM. This CDR3 region has 12 residues. The V and J ends lost 8 bases and 13 bases, in that order; junction bases with no gene match: 6. CDR3 nucleotides: TGTGCCAGCGGTAAGACTAGCGGGAGACAGTTCTTC. Translating it yields CASGKTSGRQFF.

The rearrangement links TRBV2 to TRBJ2-2, with TRBD2 matching 12 bases. This CDR3 region has 15 residues. Per the germline V gene, CDR1 is SNHLY and CDR2 is FYNNEI. The V segment lost 7 bases and the J segment 5 bases; nucleotides outside the gene matches: 5. CDR3 protein: CASNRLAGVTGELFF. CDR3 DNA: TGTGCCAGCAACCGACTAGCGGGAGTAACCGGGGAGCTGTTTTTT.

Notes on this clone: Distinct nucleotide sequences in the sample also encode this CDR3. The V call is TRBV5-1, the J call TRBJ2-3; TRBD2 matches 7 bases. The V segment lost 2 bases and the J segment 3 bases; nucleotides outside the gene matches: 6. The germline V gene encodes CDR1 SGHRS and CDR2 YFSETQ. The CDR3 length is 15 residues. The CDR3 protein is CASSFGRGATDTQYF. Here the CDR3 DNA reads TGCGCCAGCAGCTTTGGGAGGGGAGCAACAGATACGCAGTATTTT.

CDR3 residues: CASSPGLAGGRSYNEQFF. CDR3 DNA: TGTGCCAGCAGCCCGGGACTAGCGGGAGGAAGGTCCTACAATGAGCAGTTCTTC. The chain carries TRBV7-9 and TRBJ2-1; 15 bases match TRBD2. Germline V gene data show CDR1 as SEHNR and CDR2 as FQNEAQ (reference sequence). V gave up 5 bases and J gave up 1 base; unmatched junction bases: 6. This CDR3 comprises 18 residues. The whole variable domain, filled in from reference TRBV7-9 and TRBJ2-1, reads DTGVSQNPRHKITKRGQNVTFRCDPISEHNRLYWYRQTLGQGPEFLTYFQNEAQLEKSRLLSDRFSAERPKGSFSTLEIQRTEQGDSAMYLCASSPGLAGGRSYNEQFFGPGTRLTVL.

This clone was detected a few times. The chain couples TRBV28 to TRBJ1-1; D call uncertain. Trimming left V 6 bases short and J 0 bases short, with 11 bases between. The V gene's germline CDR1 is MDHEN and CDR2 SYDVKM. The CDR3 runs 14 residues. CDR3 sequence reads: CASSLERLNTEAFF. In DNA form, the CDR3 reads TGTGCCAGCAGCCTAGAAAGATTGAACACTGAAGCTTTCTTT. Supplemented by reference TRBV28 and TRBJ1-1, the full variable domain reads DVKVTQSSRYLVKRTGEKVFLECVQDMDHENMFWYRQDPGLGLRLIYFSYDVKMKEKGDIPEGYSVSREKKERFSLILESASTNQTSMYLCASSLERLNTEAFFGQGTRLTVV.

V is TRBV28 and J is TRBJ2-5, with 8 bases fitting TRBD2. The CDR3 runs 14 residues. CDR1 is MDHEN, CDR2 SYDVKM, per germline. Trimming cost V 9 bases and J 4 bases; bases outside gene matches: 10. The DNA for the CDR3 is TGTGCCAGTTCCAGCGGGAGCCCCACAGAGACCCAGTACTTC. Amino acids: CASSSGSPTETQYF. The variable domain in full, with the rest retrieved from reference TRBV28 and TRBJ2-5, is DVKVTQSSRYLVKRTGEKVFLECVQDMDHENMFWYRQDPGLGLRLIYFSYDVKMKEKGDIPEGYSVSREKKERFSLILESASTNQTSMYLCASSSGSPTETQYFGPGTRLLVL.

The chain combines TRBV27 with TRBJ2-5; D is uncertain. Deletions cut 0 bases from V and 1 base from J, with 12 bases between. The CDR3 runs 16 residues. Germline CDR1 MNHEY, CDR2 SMNVEV (reference sequence). CDR3 sequence (DNA): TGTGCCAGCAGTTTATCGGTGGCCGTCTCCCAAGAGACCCAGTACTTC. Translated: CASSLSVAVSQETQYF.

This clone was counted only a few times. The rearrangement links TRBV25-1 to TRBJ2-4; D ambiguous. CDR3 length equals 15 residues. Germline V gives CDR1 MGHDK, CDR2 SYGVNS. V was pared by 1 base and J by 8 bases, with 15 bases between. CDR3 in amino acids: CASSELGPPHHIQYF. CDR3 bases: TGTGCCAGCAGTGAATTAGGGCCACCCCACCACATTCAGTACTTC.

The chain combines TRBV5-4 with TRBJ2-7; the D gene could be TRBD1 or TRBD2 (6 bases each). Germline CDR1 reads SGHNT; CDR2 reads YYREEE (reference sequence). The V end lost 5 bases, the J end lost 3 bases, and 18 bases lay between the germline ends. This CDR3 is built from 15 residues. The CDR3 loop is CASSPGGLQDYEQYF. CDR3 DNA: TGTGCCAGCAGTCCTGGGGGGCTACAAGACTACGAGCAGTACTTC.

The chain joins TRBV5-1 to TRBJ2-1; 10 bases are shared with TRBD2. The germline gives CDR1 SGHRS, CDR2 YFSETQ. V lost 5 bases, J lost 8 bases, and 7 bases stayed unmatched. This CDR3 contains 14 residues. The CDR3 loop is CASRKREGGYEQFF. The CDR3 DNA is TGCGCCAGCAGGAAGCGGGAGGGCGGTTATGAGCAGTTCTTC.

The gene calls are TRBV16 and TRBJ2-4; TRBD2 might be the D (5 bases). CDR1 and CDR2 from the germline V gene are KGHSY and FQNENV. Trimming took off 4 bases at V and 8 bases at J, with 15 bases between the two ends. This CDR3 has 14 amino acids. CDR3: CASSRGGTADIQYF. DNA of the CDR3: TGTGCCAGCAGCCGAGGAGGAACAGCGGACATTCAGTACTTC. The full variable domain, in which reference TRBV16 and TRBJ2-4 provide the parts outside the CDR3, is GEEVAQTPKHLVRGEGQKAKLYCAPIKGHSYVFWYQQVLKNEFKFLISFQNENVFDETGMPKERFSAKCLPNSPCSLEIQATKLEDSAVYFCASSRGGTADIQYFGAGTRLSVL.

This sequence joins TRBV27 and TRBJ2-7, with 7 bases identical to TRBD2. With 5 bases clipped from V and 0 bases from J, the junction kept 10 bases outside the gene matches. Per the germline V gene, CDR1 is MNHEY and CDR2 is SMNVEV (reference sequence). The CDR3 has 16 residues. This CDR3 reads CASSPHLSGYSYEQYF. CDR3 in DNA: TGTGCCAGCAGTCCGCACCTTAGCGGGTACTCCTACGAGCAGTACTTC.

V is TRBV19 and J is TRBJ1-2, with D unclear. The V end was cut by 7 bases, the J end by 3 bases, with 12 bases between. The CDR3 sequence is 13 residues long. Germline loops: CDR1 LNHDA, CDR2 SQIVND (reference sequence). CDR3 in amino acids: CASNDGPDYGYTF. CDR3 coding DNA: TGTGCCAGTAATGACGGGCCGGACTATGGCTACACCTTC.

This clone was counted a few times. The genes are TRBV28 and TRBJ1-3; maybe TRBD1 (5 bases). Germline loops: CDR1 MDHEN, CDR2 SYDVKM. V was shortened by 3 bases and J by 4 bases, with 13 bases between the two germline ends. There are 15 residues in the CDR3. The CDR3: CASSFRQGRGNTIYF. As DNA, the CDR3 is TGTGCCAGCAGTTTTCGTCAGGGTCGAGGAAACACCATATATTTT. The full variable domain, in which reference TRBV28 and TRBJ1-3 provide the parts outside the CDR3, is DVKVTQSSRYLVKRTGEKVFLECVQDMDHENMFWYRQDPGLGLRLIYFSYDVKMKEKGDIPEGYSVSREKKERFSLILESASTNQTSMYLCASSFRQGRGNTIYFGEGSWLTVV.

The chain is built from TRBV6-1 and TRBJ2-7; D is unresolved. CDR1 and CDR2 (germline): MNHNS, SASEGT. V was cut by 6 bases and J by 1 base, with 7 bases left in between. CDR3 size: 12 residues. CDR3 nucleotides: TGTGCCAGCAGCCTTTCTTCCTACGAGCAGTACTTC. It specifies CASSLSSYEQYF.

This chain connects TRBV30 to TRBJ2-3; 13 nucleotides align to TRBD2. This CDR3 comprises 16 residues. The V and J ends lost 4 bases and 10 bases, in that order; junction bases with no gene match: 14. Germline-derived CDR1 and CDR2 are GTSNPN and SVGIG (reference sequence). For the CDR3, the DNA is TGTGCCTGGACCCACCGGGGGACTAGCGGGATCCGAGCGCAGTATTTT. The encoded protein is CAWTHRGTSGIRAQYF.

Written as DNA, the CDR3 is TGCGCCAGCAGTGAGTTGACAGGGAACACTGAAGCTTTCTTT. Encoded protein: CASSELTGNTEAFF. V usage is TRBV10-2 and J usage is TRBJ1-1; perhaps TRBD1 as D (6 bases). From germline, CDR1 is WSHSY and CDR2 SAAADI. Trimming took off 1 base at V and 1 base at J, with 7 bases between the two ends. This CDR3 comprises 14 residues.